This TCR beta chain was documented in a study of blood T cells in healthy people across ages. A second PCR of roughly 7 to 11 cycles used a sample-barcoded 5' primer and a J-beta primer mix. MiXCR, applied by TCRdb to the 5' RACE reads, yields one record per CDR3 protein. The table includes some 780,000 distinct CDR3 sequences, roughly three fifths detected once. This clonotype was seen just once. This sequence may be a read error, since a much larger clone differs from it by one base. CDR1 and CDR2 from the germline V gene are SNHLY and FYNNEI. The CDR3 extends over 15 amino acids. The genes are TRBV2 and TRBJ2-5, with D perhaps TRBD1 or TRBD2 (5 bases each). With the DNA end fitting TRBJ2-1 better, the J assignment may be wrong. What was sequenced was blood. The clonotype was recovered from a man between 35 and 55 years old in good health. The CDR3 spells CASSETGTPQETQFF. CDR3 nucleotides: TGTGCCAGCAGTGAGACCGGGACCCCACAAGAGACCCAGTTCTTC.